The next 4 T cell receptor beta chains were all read from a single sample in a study of blood T cell repertoires in COVID-19. TCRdb keeps only in-frame clones here, not all; method: immunoSEQ multiplex PCR. Here the sample spans 60,000 to 85,000 clones, roughly 70% being singletons. The source material was peripheral blood. These receptors came from a human donor with acute or convalescent COVID-19. The donor label of this sample is uncertain.

V is TRBV4-3 and J is TRBJ2-7; TRBD2 matches 9 bases. The CDR3 loop spans 16 amino acids. V lost 5 bases to trimming and J lost 1 base; unmatched junction nucleotides: 9. Germline loops: CDR1 LGHNA, CDR2 YSLEER. The CDR3 DNA follows: TGCGCCAGCAGCTACCGGGCTAGCGGGGTTTCCTACGAGCAGTACTTC. This translates into CASSYRASGVSYEQYF.

The rearrangement links TRBV6-6 to TRBJ1-5; D call uncertain. CDR3 size: 14 residues. Deletions cut 8 bases from V and 1 base from J, with 12 bases between. Germline V gene data show CDR1 as MNHNY and CDR2 as SVGAGI (reference sequence). This CDR3 is CASLERPSNQPQHF. The CDR3 DNA reads as TGTGCCAGCCTAGAAAGGCCCAGCAATCAGCCCCAGCATTTT.

The chain combines TRBV2 with TRBJ1-6, with TRBD1 matching over 7 bases. The germline V gene has CDR1 SNHLY and CDR2 FYNNEI. The CDR3 consists of 15 residues. The V gene end was trimmed by 5 bases and the J gene end by 14 bases; junction bases not matched to a gene: 15. CDR3 nucleotide sequence: TGTGCCAGCAGTCAGAACAGGGGTTGGGCAAAGGCCCTCCACTTT. It specifies CASSQNRGWAKALHF.

This clone was observed a few times. V and J are TRBV7-4 and TRBJ2-3; D may be TRBD1 (5 bases). Deletions cut 2 bases from V and 7 bases from J, with 22 bases between. The CDR3 contains 17 residues. The germline gives CDR1 SGHVT, CDR2 SQSDAQ. The CDR3 spells CASSLRFVPGRENTQYF. DNA for the CDR3: TGTGCCAGCAGCTTACGCTTCGTTCCCGGCAGGGAAAATACGCAGTATTTT.